The rows below give T cell receptor beta chains drawn from one sample of a study of control samples from healthy donors and cancer patients. Profiling relied on immunoSEQ multiplex PCR, and the TCRdb table lists in-frame clones only, not all of them. The data hold 90,000 or so clones, with roughly 80% observed a single time. Sequences were obtained from PBMCs. The source is a man aged 70 or older with lung cancer. CDR3s include the opening cysteine and the closing phenylalanine or tryptophan. Each record gives: J gene, clone size, V gene, D gene, CDR3 protein, CDR3 DNA. D genes are given only for firm matches. A row's size may be missing; if present it is once, few, many or a size class.

j_gene: TRBJ1-2
abundance: -
v_gene: TRBV27
d_gene: TRBD1
CDR3aa: CASSFTGTAYGYTF
CDR3nt: TGTGCCAGCAGTTTCACCGGGACAGCCTATGGCTACACCTTC

j_gene: TRBJ2-7
abundance: few
v_gene: TRBV6-5
d_gene: TRBD1
CDR3aa: CASRTSGTGTYEQYF
CDR3nt: TGTGCCAGCAGGACTTCCGGGACAGGGACCTACGAGCAGTACTTC

j_gene: TRBJ2-5
abundance: -
v_gene: TRBV6-2/TRBV6-3
d_gene: -
CDR3aa: CASSPRLGDQETQYF
CDR3nt: TGTGCCAGCAGCCCCCGATTGGGGGATCAAGAGACCCAGTACTTC

j_gene: TRBJ2-1
abundance: -
v_gene: TRBV9
d_gene: -
CDR3aa: CASSERHSSYNEQFF
CDR3nt: TGTGCCAGCAGCGAGAGACACAGCTCCTACAATGAGCAGTTCTTC

j_gene: TRBJ2-6
abundance: -
v_gene: TRBV6-6
d_gene: -
CDR3aa: CASSPTLGTGANVLTF
CDR3nt: TGTGCCAGCAGCCCTACGCTTGGGACTGGGGCCAACGTCCTGACTTTC

j_gene: TRBJ1-2
abundance: -
v_gene: TRBV3-1/TRBV3-2
d_gene: TRBD1
CDR3aa: CASSPGGGTGGFYGYTF
CDR3nt: TGTGCCAGCAGCCCCGGGGGGGGAACAGGGGGCTTCTATGGCTACACCTTC

j_gene: TRBJ1-1
abundance: once
v_gene: TRBV5-6
d_gene: -
CDR3aa: CASSSPGTLNTEAFF
CDR3nt: TGTGCCAGCAGCTCACCCGGGACATTGAACACTGAAGCTTTCTTT

j_gene: TRBJ1-2
abundance: -
v_gene: TRBV7-9
d_gene: TRBD1
CDR3aa: CASSVQDREDGYTF
CDR3nt: TGTGCCAGCAGCGTCCAGGACAGGGAGGATGGCTACACCTTC

j_gene: TRBJ2-7
abundance: few
v_gene: TRBV5-1
d_gene: -
CDR3aa: CASSSGAAGGYEQYF
CDR3nt: TGCGCCAGCAGCTCCGGTGCAGCCGGTGGCTACGAGCAGTACTTC

j_gene: TRBJ1-1
abundance: once
v_gene: TRBV7-8
d_gene: -
CDR3aa: CASRRGTNTEAFF
CDR3nt: TGTGCCAGCAGGAGGGGAACGAACACTGAAGCTTTCTTT

j_gene: TRBJ1-2
abundance: -
v_gene: TRBV12-3/TRBV12-4
d_gene: -
CDR3aa: CASSLRGASGYTF
CDR3nt: TGTGCCAGCAGTTTACGGGGGGCGTCTGGCTACACCTTC

j_gene: TRBJ2-6
abundance: once
v_gene: TRBV3-1/TRBV3-2
d_gene: -
CDR3aa: CASSLSGRSGANVLTF
CDR3nt: TGTGCCAGCAGCCTTTCAGGTCGCTCTGGGGCCAACGTCCTGACTTTC

j_gene: TRBJ2-3
abundance: -
v_gene: TRBV19
d_gene: TRBD1
CDR3aa: CASSTRDRGDTQYF
CDR3nt: TGTGCCAGTAGTACCCGGGACAGGGGAGATACGCAGTATTTT

j_gene: TRBJ1-1
abundance: once
v_gene: TRBV18
d_gene: -
CDR3aa: CASSPIISAEAFF
CDR3nt: TGTGCCAGCTCACCAATAATTTCTGCTGAAGCTTTCTTT

j_gene: TRBJ1-4
abundance: -
v_gene: TRBV30
d_gene: -
CDR3aa: CAWSVAGRGINEKLFF
CDR3nt: TGTGCCTGGAGTGTGGCAGGCCGTGGGATTAATGAAAAACTGTTTTTT

j_gene: TRBJ2-2
abundance: once
v_gene: TRBV7-9
d_gene: TRBD1
CDR3aa: CASSSGTGLNTGELFF
CDR3nt: TGTGCCAGCAGCTCCGGGACAGGGCTTAACACCGGGGAGCTGTTTTTT

j_gene: TRBJ1-2
abundance: -
v_gene: TRBV18
d_gene: -
CDR3aa: CASSQANYGYTF
CDR3nt: TGTGCCAGCTCACAGGCGAACTATGGCTACACCTTC

j_gene: TRBJ1-6
abundance: -
v_gene: TRBV30
d_gene: -
CDR3aa: CAWSVTGQGSPLHF
CDR3nt: TGTGCCTGGAGTGTAACCGGACAAGGTTCACCCCTCCACTTT

j_gene: TRBJ2-7
abundance: -
v_gene: TRBV5-1
d_gene: -
CDR3aa: CASSLAGRGGDLYEQYF
CDR3nt: TGCGCCAGCAGCTTGGCGGGAAGGGGTGGGGACCTCTACGAGCAGTACTTC

j_gene: TRBJ1-5
abundance: -
v_gene: TRBV7-2
d_gene: -
CDR3aa: CASSVTGNSNQPQHF
CDR3nt: TGTGCCAGCAGCGTCACAGGGAATTCAAATCAGCCCCAGCATTTT

j_gene: TRBJ1-5
abundance: -
v_gene: TRBV7-3
d_gene: TRBD1
CDR3aa: CASSPTGGNQPQHF
CDR3nt: TGTGCCAGCAGCCCCACAGGGGGGAATCAGCCCCAGCATTTT

j_gene: TRBJ2-3
abundance: -
v_gene: TRBV2
d_gene: TRBD2
CDR3aa: CASSAVLAVTDTQYF
CDR3nt: TGTGCCAGCAGTGCCGTGCTAGCGGTCACAGATACGCAGTATTTT

j_gene: TRBJ2-7
abundance: -
v_gene: TRBV2
d_gene: -
CDR3aa: CASSEGRPVSYEQYF
CDR3nt: TGTGCCAGCAGTGAGGGACGGCCCGTATCCTACGAGCAGTACTTC

j_gene: TRBJ2-3
abundance: -
v_gene: TRBV11-2
d_gene: -
CDR3aa: CASSLTAQGADTQYF
CDR3nt: TGTGCCAGCAGCTTAACGGCCCAAGGAGCGGATACGCAGTATTTT

j_gene: TRBJ1-1
abundance: once
v_gene: TRBV5-1
d_gene: TRBD1
CDR3aa: CASSFGDRGLSDTEAFF
CDR3nt: TGCGCCAGCAGCTTTGGGGACAGGGGGCTTTCGGACACTGAAGCTTTCTTT

j_gene: TRBJ1-4
abundance: -
v_gene: TRBV19
d_gene: TRBD1
CDR3aa: CASSTRQGLDEKLFF
CDR3nt: TGTGCCAGTAGTACCCGACAGGGCCTGGACGAAAAACTGTTTTTT

j_gene: TRBJ2-5
abundance: -
v_gene: TRBV24-1
d_gene: TRBD1
CDR3aa: CATSELGTGEETQYF
CDR3nt: TGTGCCACCAGTGAACTCGGGACAGGAGAAGAGACCCAGTACTTC

j_gene: TRBJ1-1
abundance: -
v_gene: TRBV5-1
d_gene: -
CDR3aa: CASRFPGALTEAFF
CDR3nt: TGCGCCAGCAGGTTCCCGGGGGCGCTTACTGAAGCTTTCTTT

j_gene: TRBJ2-7
abundance: once
v_gene: TRBV7-8
d_gene: -
CDR3aa: CASSQLYEQYF
CDR3nt: TGTGCCAGCAGCCAACTTTACGAGCAGTACTTC

j_gene: TRBJ1-2
abundance: -
v_gene: TRBV7-9
d_gene: -
CDR3aa: CASSLETQLYGYTF
CDR3nt: TGTGCCAGCAGCTTAGAAACCCAGCTCTATGGCTACACCTTC

j_gene: TRBJ1-2
abundance: once
v_gene: TRBV3-1/TRBV3-2
d_gene: -
CDR3aa: CASSQGDSINYGYTF
CDR3nt: TGTGCCAGCAGCCAAGGCGACAGTATTAACTATGGCTACACCTTC

j_gene: TRBJ1-2
abundance: -
v_gene: TRBV10-1
d_gene: -
CDR3aa: CASSERTSGGYTF
CDR3nt: TGCGCCAGCAGTGAAAGAACCTCTGGAGGCTACACCTTC

j_gene: TRBJ2-2
abundance: -
v_gene: TRBV5-1
d_gene: -
CDR3aa: CASSGDPTSGAGELFF
CDR3nt: TGCGCCAGCAGCGGGGACCCCACCTCCGGCGCCGGGGAGCTGTTTTTT

j_gene: TRBJ1-2
abundance: -
v_gene: TRBV24-1
d_gene: TRBD1
CDR3aa: CATSDQYVRDRGQDYGYTF
CDR3nt: TGTGCCACCAGTGACCAATATGTCCGGGACAGGGGGCAAGACTATGGCTACACCTTC

j_gene: TRBJ2-4
abundance: -
v_gene: TRBV18
d_gene: -
CDR3aa: CASSPPLVKNIQYF
CDR3nt: TGTGCCAGCTCGCCGCCGTTGGTCAAAAACATTCAGTACTTC

j_gene: TRBJ1-4
abundance: -
v_gene: TRBV15
d_gene: -
CDR3aa: CATSLSGTASSVF
CDR3nt: TGTGCCACCAGCCTATCCGGGACGGCCTCTTCGGTTTTT

j_gene: TRBJ1-2
abundance: -
v_gene: TRBV28
d_gene: -
CDR3aa: CASNPGTRGYTF
CDR3nt: TGTGCCAGCAACCCCGGGACGAGGGGCTACACCTTC

j_gene: TRBJ1-1
abundance: -
v_gene: TRBV6-6
d_gene: -
CDR3aa: CASSYTTDNEAFF
CDR3nt: TGTGCCAGCAGTTATACCACAGATAATGAAGCTTTCTTT

j_gene: TRBJ1-6
abundance: -
v_gene: TRBV23-1
d_gene: TRBD1
CDR3aa: CASSQIGQGNNSPLHF
CDR3nt: TGCGCCAGCAGTCAAATCGGACAGGGCAACAATTCACCCCTCCACTTT

j_gene: TRBJ1-1
abundance: -
v_gene: TRBV6-5
d_gene: -
CDR3aa: CASSYSELAHTEAFF
CDR3nt: TGTGCCAGCAGTTACTCGGAACTAGCCCACACTGAAGCTTTCTTT

j_gene: TRBJ2-1
abundance: -
v_gene: TRBV27
d_gene: -
CDR3aa: CASVRPGGGYNEQFF
CDR3nt: TGTGCCAGCGTTAGACCCGGGGGAGGCTACAATGAGCAGTTCTTC

j_gene: TRBJ1-5
abundance: -
v_gene: TRBV6-6
d_gene: -
CDR3aa: CASSSYPQGHQPQHF
CDR3nt: TGTGCCAGCAGCTCTTATCCCCAGGGCCATCAGCCCCAGCATTTT

j_gene: TRBJ2-3
abundance: -
v_gene: TRBV7-3
d_gene: TRBD1
CDR3aa: CASSLDRAQRRQYF
CDR3nt: TGTGCCAGCAGCCTTGACAGGGCACAACGGCGTCAGTATTTT

j_gene: TRBJ2-5
abundance: -
v_gene: TRBV4-2
d_gene: TRBD2
CDR3aa: CASSQGSLGKRGGSPQYF
CDR3nt: TGTGCCAGCAGCCAAGGGAGTCTAGGAAAGCGGGGGGGAAGCCCCCAGTACTTC

j_gene: TRBJ2-3
abundance: -
v_gene: TRBV2
d_gene: -
CDR3aa: CASSMTGTDTQYF
CDR3nt: TGTGCCAGCAGTATGACAGGCACAGATACGCAGTATTTT

j_gene: TRBJ1-5
abundance: -
v_gene: TRBV19
d_gene: TRBD1
CDR3aa: CASSIILGTGSGNQPQHF
CDR3nt: TGTGCCAGTAGTATAATCCTCGGGACAGGGTCGGGTAATCAGCCCCAGCATTTT

j_gene: TRBJ2-3
abundance: few
v_gene: TRBV19
d_gene: TRBD1
CDR3aa: CAGSAGTDTDTQYF
CDR3nt: TGTGCCGGATCGGCAGGGACAGACACAGATACGCAGTATTTT